What follows are 20 T cell receptor beta chains derived from one specimen sequenced in a study of cytomegalovirus exposure and HLA in healthy donors. It was with 60 Vbeta and 13 Jbeta primers that the PCR ran. Generated by immunoSEQ multiplex PCR, the TCRdb table keeps only in-frame clones and is missing some. The sample has about 200,000 clones; around nine tenths are singletons. Source material: PBMCs. These receptor sequences come from a woman in her 30s in good health and CMV-seronegative.

V and J are TRBV6-4 and TRBJ2-1; 12 nucleotides align to TRBD2. V lost 2 bases, J lost 7 bases, and 3 bases stayed unmatched. The CDR3 covers 15 residues. The V gene's germline CDR1 is MRHNA and CDR2 SNTAGT. The DNA for the CDR3 is TGTGCCAGCAGTGACCTAGCGGGAGGGCAAAATGAGCAGTTCTTC. Protein: CASSDLAGGQNEQFF.

V and J are TRBV7-6 and TRBJ2-1, with a possible D match to TRBD1 (7 bases). Looked up from germline, CDR1 is SGHVS and CDR2 is FNYEAQ. This CDR3 comprises 17 residues. V was shortened by 4 bases and J by 1 base, with 17 bases between the two germline ends. The CDR3, as DNA: TGTGCCAGCAGCTCAGGAGGGGGCATCGTTTCCTACAATGAGCAGTTCTTC. Protein sequence: CASSSGGGIVSYNEQFF.

The chain is built from TRBV10-1 and TRBJ2-3; 8 bases line up with TRBD2. The CDR3 runs 16 residues. J was trimmed by 3 bases and V by 4 bases; bases with no gene match: 9. The germline V gene encodes CDR1 WNHNN and CDR2 SYGVQD (reference sequence). For the CDR3, the DNA is TGCGCCAGCAGTGCCCGGGGGGGGATCGGGACAGATACGCAGTATTTT. Translated: CASSARGGIGTDTQYF.

The CDR3 sequence: CASSLATSGSYNEQFF. CDR3 nucleotides: TGTGCCAGCAGCTTGGCGACTAGCGGCTCCTACAATGAGCAGTTCTTC. This chain links TRBV5-4 with TRBJ2-1, with 9 positions matching TRBD2. This CDR3 is 16 amino acids long. V shed 0 bases and J 0 bases; nucleotides not matched to a gene: 1. Germline V gives CDR1 SGHNT, CDR2 YYREEE (reference sequence).

The chain uses TRBV5-4 and TRBJ2-7, with 8 bases aligning to TRBD2. The CDR3 spans 15 residues. Germline trimming cut 1 base from V and 1 base from J; bases unmatched to any gene: 4. Germline V CDR1 and CDR2: SGHNT, YYREEE (reference sequence). In DNA, the CDR3 is TGTGCCAGCAGCTTGAAACTAGCGGCATCCTACGAGCAGTACTTC. This gives the protein CASSLKLAASYEQYF.

The rearrangement uses TRBV11-2 and TRBJ1-1; 7 nucleotides line up with TRBD1. This CDR3 has 15 amino acids. Trimming took 5 bases from V and 1 from J; bases not matched to a gene: 7. Germline assignment: CDR1 SGHAT and CDR2 FQNNGV. The CDR3 DNA follows: TGTGCCAGCAGCCATTTGACAGGGCCGAACACTGAAGCTTTCTTT. Translated, it gives CASSHLTGPNTEAFF.

In DNA, the CDR3 is TGTGCCAGCAGCCCTCGGACTAGCGGCGCAGATACGCAGTATTTT. It codes for CASSPRTSGADTQYF. The chain couples TRBV5-6 to TRBJ2-3, with 10 bases matching TRBD2. The trim removed 4 bases at V and 4 bases at J, leaving 6 bases unmatched. Germline V gene sequence: CDR1 SGHDT, CDR2 YYEEEE. The CDR3 spans 15 residues.

The chain combines TRBV27 with TRBJ2-7, with D unresolved. CDR1 and CDR2 (germline): MNHEY, SMNVEV (reference sequence). The CDR3 runs to 13 residues. V gave up 2 bases and J gave up 3 bases, with 8 bases separating them. This CDR3 reads CASSLTVNYEQYF. The CDR3 bases are TGTGCCAGCAGTTTAACGGTAAACTACGAGCAGTACTTC.

This clone was recorded only once. V and J are TRBV13 and TRBJ2-1, with a weak D call TRBD2 (6 bases). This CDR3 comprises 15 residues. Germline V gene sequence: CDR1 PRHDT, CDR2 FYEKMQ (reference sequence). V lost 4 bases and J lost 10, with 20 bases in between. The DNA for the CDR3 is TGTGCCAGCAGCTCCTTGTTGGAGGGGAGTAGGGAGCAGTTCTTC. As protein: CASSSLLEGSREQFF.

CDR3 in DNA: TGTGCCAGCAGTGACCTCCCGGGAGGGCCAGATACGCAGTATTTT. It translates to CASSDLPGGPDTQYF. The chain links TRBV25-1 to TRBJ2-3; 8 nucleotides agree with TRBD2. This CDR3 comprises 15 residues. Looked up from germline, CDR1 is MGHDK and CDR2 is SYGVNS. Trimming cost V 3 bases and J 4 bases; bases outside gene matches: 6.

The rearrangement links TRBV5-1 to TRBJ2-7; D is perhaps TRBD1 (6 bases). Trimming left V 0 bases short and J 3 bases short, with 10 bases between. The CDR3 length is 14 residues. The V gene's germline CDR1 is SGHRS and CDR2 YFSETQ. The CDR3 DNA is TGCGCCAGCAGCTTGGAACAGGGATACTACGAGCAGTACTTC. It is translated as CASSLEQGYYEQYF.

The chain carries TRBV5-1 and TRBJ1-1; 7 positions agree with TRBD1. V dropped 4 bases and J dropped 5; count of bases not matched to a gene: 8. CDR3 length: 14 amino acids. The germline V gene encodes CDR1 SGHRS and CDR2 YFSETQ. CDR3 DNA sequence: TGCGCCAGCAGCCCTGGAGAGGGGGCAACTGAAGCTTTCTTT. Amino acids: CASSPGEGATEAFF.

The chain links TRBV11-3 to TRBJ2-1; 7 nucleotides align to TRBD1. V lost 4 bases and J lost 11; bases outside the gene matches: 5. Germline CDR1 SGHNT, CDR2 YENEEA. CDR3 length: 12 amino acids. The CDR3 DNA sequence: TGTGCCAGCAGCTCCAACAGGGGTAAGCAGTTCTTC. It yields the protein CASSSNRGKQFF.

J is TRBJ2-3 and V is TRBV2; D call uncertain. CDR3 length equals 14 residues. Trimming left V 1 base short and J 6 bases short, with 11 bases between. Germline CDR1 is SNHLY and CDR2 is FYNNEI. CDR3 nucleotide sequence: TGTGCCAGCAGTGAAGGCCCGAAGGAGGATACGCAGTATTTT. It translates to CASSEGPKEDTQYF.

The chain uses TRBV5-1 and TRBJ2-1; 7 bases agree with TRBD2. This CDR3 has 14 amino acids. Trimming at V came to 0 bases and at J to 4 bases, leaving 1 base not matched to a gene. CDR1 is SGHRS and CDR2 is YFSETQ in the germline V gene. The CDR3 region has the DNA TGCGCCAGCAGCTTGGAGGGAGGGTACAATGAGCAGTTCTTC. As protein: CASSLEGGYNEQFF.

The V call is TRBV19, the J call TRBJ1-1; D uncertain. The CDR3 totals 14 residues. V was trimmed by 4 bases and J by 5 bases, leaving 14 bases between them. Germline V gene lookup returns CDR1 LNHDA and CDR2 SQIVND (reference sequence). The CDR3 DNA sequence: TGTGCCAGTAGTACTCCGGGTCAGAAGACTGAAGCTTTCTTT. Translating gives CASSTPGQKTEAFF. Complete variable domain (other parts from reference TRBV19 and TRBJ1-1): DGGITQSPKYLFRKEGQNVTLSCEQNLNHDAMYWYRQDPGQGLRLIYYSQIVNDFQKGDIAEGYSVSREKKESFPLTVTSAQKNPTAFYLCASSTPGQKTEAFFGQGTRLTVV.

The genes are TRBV27 and TRBJ2-5, with 8 bases lining up with TRBD2. J gave up 11 bases and V 6 bases, and 11 bases lay outside the gene matches. The CDR3 is 13 residues long. Germline lookup yields CDR1 MNHEY and CDR2 SMNVEV (reference sequence). The CDR3 loop reads CASRAGLDLSQYF. In nucleotides, the CDR3 is TGTGCCAGCAGAGCGGGACTAGATTTATCACAGTACTTC.

The chain's CDR3 is CASSLGAPTNEKLFF. The CDR3 DNA reads TGTGCCAGCTCCTTGGGAGCTCCAACTAATGAAAAACTGTTTTTT. This chain uses TRBV18 with TRBJ1-4; D gene ambiguous. Germline CDR1 is KGHSH and CDR2 is LQKENI. Trimming took off 6 bases at V and 0 bases at J, with 11 bases between the two ends. CDR3 length equals 15 residues.

This sequence joins TRBV10-2 and TRBJ2-7, with 9 bases matching TRBD2. The length of the CDR3 is 15 residues. With 10 bases clipped from V and 5 bases from J, the junction kept 15 bases outside the gene matches. The germline CDR1 and CDR2 sequences are WSHSY and SAAADI. CDR3 in DNA: TGCGCCACCTCTTACACCGGGACTAGCATCGACGAGCAGTACTTC. Translated, it gives CATSYTGTSIDEQYF.

The chain uses TRBV5-1 and TRBJ1-2; perhaps TRBD1 as D (5 bases). The CDR3 has 14 residues. Germline V gene lookup returns CDR1 SGHRS and CDR2 YFSETQ. V was trimmed by 0 bases and J by 6 bases, leaving 12 bases between them. The chain's CDR3 is CASSLGGRKNGYTF. The CDR3 DNA reads as TGCGCCAGCAGCTTGGGGGGCAGGAAGAATGGCTACACCTTC.